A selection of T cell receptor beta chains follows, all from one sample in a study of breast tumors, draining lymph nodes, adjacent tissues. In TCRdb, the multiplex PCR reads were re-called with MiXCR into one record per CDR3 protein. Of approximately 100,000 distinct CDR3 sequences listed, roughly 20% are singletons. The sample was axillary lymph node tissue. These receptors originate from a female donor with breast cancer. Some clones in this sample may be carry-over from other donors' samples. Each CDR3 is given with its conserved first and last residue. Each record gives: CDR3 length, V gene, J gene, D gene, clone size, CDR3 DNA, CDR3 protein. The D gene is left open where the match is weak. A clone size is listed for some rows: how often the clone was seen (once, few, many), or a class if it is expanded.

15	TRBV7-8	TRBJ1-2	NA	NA	TGTGCCAGCAGCTTACCCCCGACAGATTTTAACGGCTACACCTTC	CASSLPPTDFNGYTF
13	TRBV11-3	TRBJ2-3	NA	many	TGTGCCAGCAGCGAAACTAGTACCGATACGCAGTATTTT	CASSETSTDTQYF
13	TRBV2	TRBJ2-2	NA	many	TGTGCCAGCAGGGAGGGTTGGCCCGGGGAGCTGTTTTTT	CASREGWPGELFF
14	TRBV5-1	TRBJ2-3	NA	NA	TGCGCCAGCACCGACTCGCGTAGCACGGGTACGCAGTATTTT	CASTDSRSTGTQYF
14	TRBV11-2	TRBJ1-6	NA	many	TGTGCCAGCAGCCCAGCCCCTAAAGCCTCACCCCTCCACTTT	CASSPAPKASPLHF
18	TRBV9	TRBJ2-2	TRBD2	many	TGTGCCAGCAGCGTTGGGGTCTTGGCGGGGGGGAACACCGGGGAGCTGTTTTTT	CASSVGVLAGGNTGELFF
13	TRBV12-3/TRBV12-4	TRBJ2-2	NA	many	TGTGCCAGCAGTTTCGGGAACACCGGGGAGCTGTTTTTT	CASSFGNTGELFF
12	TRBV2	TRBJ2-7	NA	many	TGTGCCAGCAGCCCGACAGCCTACGAGCAGTACTTC	CASSPTAYEQYF
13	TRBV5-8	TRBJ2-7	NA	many	TGTGCCAGCAGCTTGAGACTGGACTACGAGCAGTACTTC	CASSLRLDYEQYF
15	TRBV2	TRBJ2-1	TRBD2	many	TGTGCCAGCAGCGAGGGACTAGCGGGAAAAAATGAGCAGTTCTTC	CASSEGLAGKNEQFF
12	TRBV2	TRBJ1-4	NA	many	TGTGCCAGCAGTGACCTAAATGAAAAACTGTTTTTT	CASSDLNEKLFF
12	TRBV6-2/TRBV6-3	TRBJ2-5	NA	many	TGTGCCAGCAGTAACCCTCGGGAGACCCAGTACTTC	CASSNPRETQYF
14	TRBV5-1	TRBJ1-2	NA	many	TGCGCCAGCAGCTTGGTAGCTCTTCGCGGGGGCTACACCTTC	CASSLVALRGGYTF
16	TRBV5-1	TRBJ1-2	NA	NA	TGCGCCAGCAGCTTTGCCCCGAGACAGGCAATCTATGGCTACACCTTC	CASSFAPRQAIYGYTF
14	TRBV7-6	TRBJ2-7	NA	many	TGTGCCAGCAGCTTAGAGGCGGACTCCTACGAGCAGTACTTC	CASSLEADSYEQYF
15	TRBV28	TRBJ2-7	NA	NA	TGTGCCAGCAGTTGTCAGGGGCCGGCCTGCTACGAGCAGTACTTC	CASSCQGPACYEQYF
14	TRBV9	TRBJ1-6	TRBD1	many	TGTGCCAGCAGCGGAAGACAGGGGCACTCACCCCTCCACTTT	CASSGRQGHSPLHF
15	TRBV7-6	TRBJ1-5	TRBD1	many	TGTGCCAGCAGTTCCGGGACAGGGTTCAATCAGCCCCAGCATTTT	CASSSGTGFNQPQHF
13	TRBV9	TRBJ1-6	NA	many	TGTGCCAGCAGCGCAGGCGTTAATTCACCCCTCCACTTT	CASSAGVNSPLHF
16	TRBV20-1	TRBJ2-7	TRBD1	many	TGCAGTGCTAGAGATAGTTGGACAGGGGGCGGACACGAGCAGTACTTC	CSARDSWTGGGHEQYF
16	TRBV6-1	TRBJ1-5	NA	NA	TGTGCCAGCAGTGAGTGGGGGGTAGGTAGCAATCAGCCCCAGCATTTT	CASSEWGVGSNQPQHF
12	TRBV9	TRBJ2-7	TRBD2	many	TGTGCCAGCGGGACGGGAGGCCTCGAGCAGTACTTC	CASGTGGLEQYF
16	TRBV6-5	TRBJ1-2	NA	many	TGTGCCAGCAGATCGGGAGGGCGGGGCGGAAGCTATGGCTACACCTTC	CASRSGGRGGSYGYTF
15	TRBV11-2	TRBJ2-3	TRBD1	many	TGTGCCAGCAGCTTGACAGGGGCCAACACAGATACGCAGTATTTT	CASSLTGANTDTQYF